The 25 T cell receptor beta chains presented below share a single source sample, sequenced in a study of T cell clusters in autoimmune cytopenias. Multiplex touch-down PCR amplified TRB using TRB-A and TRB-B pools in one tube. TCRdb re-called the multiplex PCR reads; one entry per CDR3 protein, DNA not given. This table lists approximately 8,800 distinct CDR3 sequences. Some 38,000 genome equivalents of blood DNA were amplified for TRB. The sample taken for sequencing was peripheral blood. These receptors all stem from a human donor with an autoimmune cytopenia or autoimmune hepatitis (not recorded which).

The rearrangement uses TRBV6-5 and TRBJ2-1; the D gene TCRdb calls, TRBD2, cannot be checked with no DNA. Germline CDR1 and CDR2: MNHEY and SVGAGI. The CDR3 consists of 17 residues. The CDR3: CASSYVPGLASYNEQFF.

In terms of frequency, this clonotype is medium-sized (0.01 to 0.1%). V usage is TRBV27 and J usage is TRBJ1-2; the D call from TCRdb, TRBD1, cannot be confirmed without DNA. CDR1 and CDR2 (germline): MNHEY, SMNVEV (reference sequence). The CDR3 covers 14 residues. The CDR3 loop reads CASSSPYDSYGYTF.

The CDR3 loop is CASSFSGTGADTQYF. This chain joins TRBV27 and TRBJ2-3; the TCRdb call, TRBD1, lacks DNA for checking. Germline lookup yields CDR1 MNHEY and CDR2 SMNVEV (reference sequence). This CDR3 is built from 15 residues.

This clonotype is deemed medium-sized by its frequency. J is TRBJ2-3 and V is TRBV7-6; without DNA, the TCRdb call of TRBD2 cannot be checked. CDR3 length equals 12 residues. CDR1 and CDR2 from the germline V gene are SGHVS and FNYEAQ. The CDR3 loop reads CASSRLEGAQYF.

The rearrangement links TRBV18 to TRBJ2-2; the TRBD1 assignment by TCRdb is unverifiable without DNA. CDR3 length: 13 residues. The germline gives CDR1 KGHSH, CDR2 LQKENI. The CDR3 loop is CASSRGNTGELFF.

Measured by frequency, this clonotype is medium-sized. The chain links TRBV12-3 or TRBV12-4 to TRBJ1-6; TCRdb calls TRBD1, which cannot be checked without DNA. The CDR3 runs to 14 residues. CDR3 sequence reads: CASSFGGLNSPLHF.

The chain has TRBV15 and TRBJ1-5. Germline CDR1 reads LNHNV; CDR2 reads YYDKDF (reference sequence). This CDR3 is built from 12 residues. The chain's CDR3 is CATSYSNQPQHF.

This clonotype is deemed medium-sized by its frequency. The J gene is TRBJ2-2, the V gene TRBV18. The germline gives CDR1 KGHSH, CDR2 LQKENI. The CDR3 spans 14 residues. The CDR3 is CASSPPSDTGELFF.

The chain uses TRBV5-4 and TRBJ2-6; lacking DNA, the TRBD2 call made by TCRdb goes unchecked. The CDR3 is made up of 18 amino acids. Germline lookup yields CDR1 SGHNT and CDR2 YYREEE (reference sequence). The CDR3 sequence: CASSAAGGRRSGANVLTF. Supplemented by reference TRBV5-4 and TRBJ2-6, the full variable domain reads ETGVTQSPTHLIKTRGQQVTLRCSSQSGHNTVSWYQQALGQGPQFIFQYYREEENGRGNFPPRFSGLQFPNYSSELNVNALELDDSALYLCASSAAGGRRSGANVLTFGAGSRLTVL.

This chain uses TRBV6-5 with TRBJ1-1. This CDR3 has 12 amino acids. CDR1 and CDR2 (germline): MNHEY, SVGAGI. The CDR3 here is CASSDGLLKAFF.

This chain links TRBV27 with TRBJ1-4; the TCRdb call, TRBD1, lacks DNA for checking. The germline gives CDR1 MNHEY, CDR2 SMNVEV (reference sequence). The CDR3 is 15 amino acids. Here the CDR3 reads CASSLTSSGSEKLFF.

V is TRBV20-1 and J is TRBJ1-1; without DNA, the TCRdb call of TRBD1 cannot be checked. The CDR3 is 14 residues long. Germline V gene data show CDR1 as DFQATT and CDR2 as SNEGSKA (reference sequence). This CDR3 is CSARLPGGNTEAFF.

The chain links TRBV24-1 to TRBJ2-2; TCRdb proposes TRBD1, but this gene call is untestable without DNA. CDR1 and CDR2 (germline): KGHDR, SFDVKD. The CDR3 spans 13 residues. CDR3 sequence: CATHDRDTGELFF.

The V call is TRBV6-5, the J call TRBJ1-1; TCRdb's D call of TRBD1 is untestable without DNA. The V gene's germline CDR1 is MNHEY and CDR2 SVGAGI. The CDR3 has 14 amino acids. CDR3 protein: CASSYGGVNTEAFF.

The rearrangement links TRBV6-1 to TRBJ2-1. CDR3 size: 15 residues. The germline V gene encodes CDR1 MNHNS and CDR2 SASEGT. The CDR3 loop is CASSEEWPSYNEQFF.

The genes are TRBV5-1 and TRBJ1-2; TCRdb's assignment of TRBD1 cannot be checked, as there is no DNA. Germline CDR1 SGHRS, CDR2 YFSETQ. The CDR3 spans 14 residues. The CDR3 reads CASSADRGIYGYTF.

Measured by frequency, this clonotype is medium-sized. The V gene is TRBV6-5, the J gene TRBJ1-6; there is no DNA to check the TCRdb D call of TRBD1. Germline CDR1 reads MNHEY; CDR2 reads SVGAGI. CDR3 size: 15 residues. This CDR3 reads CASSHNGGRDSPLHF.

This clonotype is identified as medium-sized (0.01 to 0.1%) from frequency. V is TRBV15 and J is TRBJ2-1. Per germline, CDR1 LNHNV and CDR2 YYDKDF (reference sequence). This CDR3 contains 14 residues. The CDR3 spells CATSRGTSYNEQFF.

The chain links TRBV6-5 to TRBJ2-7; TCRdb names TRBD1, which stays unverified in the absence of DNA. The V gene's germline CDR1 is MNHEY and CDR2 SVGAGI. The CDR3 consists of 15 residues. The CDR3 sequence: CASSRVLQGTYEQYF.

The gene calls are TRBV30 and TRBJ2-3; TCRdb reports TRBD2, a call that lacks DNA to check it against. Germline loops: CDR1 GTSNPN, CDR2 SVGIG (reference sequence). This CDR3 is 16 amino acids long. CDR3 in amino acids: CAWSVSGRGDTDTQYF.

CDR3 region: CASSQGGPGEQYF. The V gene is TRBV7-6, the J gene TRBJ2-7; with no DNA, the TCRdb D assignment of TRBD1 cannot be verified. Germline CDR1 reads SGHVS; CDR2 reads FNYEAQ. This CDR3 region has 13 residues.

This clonotype shows up as medium-sized by frequency. This chain connects TRBV29-1 to TRBJ1-2; the D call of TRBD1 rests on TCRdb alone, since no DNA is present to check it. Germline CDR1 is SQVTM and CDR2 is ANQGSEA. The CDR3 has 13 residues. CDR3 amino acids: CSVVGGHSYGYTF.

The CDR3 spells CASSPRAAEQYF. J is TRBJ2-7 and V is TRBV7-2; as DNA is missing, the TRBD1 call by TCRdb cannot be tested. This CDR3 has 12 residues. Per germline, CDR1 SGHTA and CDR2 FQGNSA.

V and J are TRBV7-2 and TRBJ1-1. The CDR3 sequence is 14 residues long. Germline CDR1 and CDR2: SGHTA and FQGNSA. The CDR3 loop is CASSLAQMNTEAFF.

This clonotype is deemed medium-sized by its frequency. The chain recombines TRBV19 with TRBJ2-1. Germline V gene data show CDR1 as LNHDA and CDR2 as SQIVND (reference sequence). CDR3 size: 15 residues. The CDR3 sequence is CASSPAESSYNEQFF. Full variable domain (rest looked up from reference TRBV19 and TRBJ2-1): DGGITQSPKYLFRKEGQNVTLSCEQNLNHDAMYWYRQDPGQGLRLIYYSQIVNDFQKGDIAEGYSVSREKKESFPLTVTSAQKNPTAFYLCASSPAESSYNEQFFGPGTRLTVL.